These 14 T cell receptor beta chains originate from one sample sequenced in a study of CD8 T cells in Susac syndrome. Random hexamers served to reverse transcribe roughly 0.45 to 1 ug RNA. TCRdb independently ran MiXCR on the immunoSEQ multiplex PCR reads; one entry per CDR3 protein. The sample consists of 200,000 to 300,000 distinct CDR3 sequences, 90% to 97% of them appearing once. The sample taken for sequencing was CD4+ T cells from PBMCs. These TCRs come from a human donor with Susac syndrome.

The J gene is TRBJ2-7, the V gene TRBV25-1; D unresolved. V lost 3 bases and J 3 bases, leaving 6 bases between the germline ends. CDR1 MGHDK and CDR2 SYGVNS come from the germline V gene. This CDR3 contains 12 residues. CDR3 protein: CASSDYYYEQYF. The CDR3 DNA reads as TGTGCCAGCAGTGACTATTACTACGAGCAGTACTTC.

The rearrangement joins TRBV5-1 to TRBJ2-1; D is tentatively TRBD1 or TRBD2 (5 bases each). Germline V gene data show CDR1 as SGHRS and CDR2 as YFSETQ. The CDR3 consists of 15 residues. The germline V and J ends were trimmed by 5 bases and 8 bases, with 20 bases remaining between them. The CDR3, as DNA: TGCGCCAGCAGACCTCGGGGCGAGACTCGGGATGAGCAGTTCTTC. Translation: CASRPRGETRDEQFF. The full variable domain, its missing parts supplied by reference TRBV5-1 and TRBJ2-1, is KAGVTQTPRYLIKTRGQQVTLSCSPISGHRSVSWYQQTPGQGLQFLFEYFSETQRNKGNFPGRFSGRQFSNSRSEMNVSTLELGDSALYLCASRPRGETRDEQFFGPGTRLTVL.

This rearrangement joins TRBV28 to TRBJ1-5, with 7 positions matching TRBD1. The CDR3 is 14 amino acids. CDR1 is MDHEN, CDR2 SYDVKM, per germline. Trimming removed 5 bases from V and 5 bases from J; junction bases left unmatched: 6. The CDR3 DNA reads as TGTGCCAGCAGTGTACAGGGGCCACATCAGCCCCAGCATTTT. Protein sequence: CASSVQGPHQPQHF.

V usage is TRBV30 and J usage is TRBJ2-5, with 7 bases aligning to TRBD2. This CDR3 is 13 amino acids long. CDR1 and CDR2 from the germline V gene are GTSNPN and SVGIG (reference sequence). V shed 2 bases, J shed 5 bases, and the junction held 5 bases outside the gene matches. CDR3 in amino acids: CAWSRGVRETQYF. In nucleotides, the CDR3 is TGTGCCTGGAGTCGGGGGGTCCGGGAGACCCAGTACTTC.

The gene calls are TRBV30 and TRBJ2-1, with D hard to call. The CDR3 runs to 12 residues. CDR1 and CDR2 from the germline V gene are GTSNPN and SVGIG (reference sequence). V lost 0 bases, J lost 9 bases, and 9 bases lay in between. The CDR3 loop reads CAWSVLGGEQFF. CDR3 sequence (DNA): TGTGCCTGGAGTGTCTTAGGTGGTGAGCAGTTCTTC.

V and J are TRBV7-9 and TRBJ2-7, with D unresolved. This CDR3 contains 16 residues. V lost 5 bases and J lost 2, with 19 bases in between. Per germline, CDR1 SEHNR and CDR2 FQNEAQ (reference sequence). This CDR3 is CASSPVGPPSPYEQYF. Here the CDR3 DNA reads TGTGCCAGCAGCCCCGTGGGTCCCCCGTCTCCCTACGAGCAGTACTTC.

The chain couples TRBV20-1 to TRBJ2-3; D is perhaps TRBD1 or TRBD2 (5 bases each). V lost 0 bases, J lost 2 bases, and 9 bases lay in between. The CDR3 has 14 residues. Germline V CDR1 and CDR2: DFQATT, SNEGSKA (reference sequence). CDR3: CSARDVGTTDTQYF. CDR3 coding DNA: TGCAGTGCTAGAGATGTCGGGACCACAGATACGCAGTATTTT.

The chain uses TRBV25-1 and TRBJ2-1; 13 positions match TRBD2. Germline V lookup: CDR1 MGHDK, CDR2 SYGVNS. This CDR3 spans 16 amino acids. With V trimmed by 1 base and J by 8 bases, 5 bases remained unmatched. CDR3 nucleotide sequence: TGTGCCAGCAGTGAATCCGGACTAGCGGGAGTGTATGAGCAGTTCTTC. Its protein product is CASSESGLAGVYEQFF.

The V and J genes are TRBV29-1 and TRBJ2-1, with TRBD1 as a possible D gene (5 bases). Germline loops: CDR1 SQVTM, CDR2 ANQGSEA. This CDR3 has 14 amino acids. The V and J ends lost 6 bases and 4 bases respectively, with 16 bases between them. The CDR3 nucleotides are TGCAGCGTGACCACTGACAGAAAATACAATGAGCAGTTCTTC. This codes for CSVTTDRKYNEQFF.

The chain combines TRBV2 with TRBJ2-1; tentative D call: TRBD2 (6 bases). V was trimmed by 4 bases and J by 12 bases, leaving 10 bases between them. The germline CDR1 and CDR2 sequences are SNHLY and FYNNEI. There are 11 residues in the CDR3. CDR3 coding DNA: TGTGCCAGCAGTGTGGAGGGTTGGCAGTTCTTC. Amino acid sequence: CASSVEGWQFF. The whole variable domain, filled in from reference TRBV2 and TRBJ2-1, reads EPEVTQTPSHQVTQMGQEVILRCVPISNHLYFYWYRQILGQKVEFLVSFYNNEISEKSEIFDDQFSVERPDGSNFTLKIRSTKLEDSAMYFCASSVEGWQFFGPGTRLTVL.

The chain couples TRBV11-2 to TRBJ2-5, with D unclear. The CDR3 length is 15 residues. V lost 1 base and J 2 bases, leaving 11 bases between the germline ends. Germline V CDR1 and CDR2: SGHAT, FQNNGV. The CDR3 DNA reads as TGTGCCAGCAGCTTAGGCCGGTTTCAACAAGAGACCCAGTACTTC. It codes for CASSLGRFQQETQYF.

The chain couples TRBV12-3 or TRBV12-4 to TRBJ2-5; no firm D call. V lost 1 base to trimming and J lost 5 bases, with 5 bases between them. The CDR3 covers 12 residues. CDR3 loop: CASSLVWETQYF. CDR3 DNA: TGTGCCAGCAGTTTAGTCTGGGAGACCCAGTACTTC.

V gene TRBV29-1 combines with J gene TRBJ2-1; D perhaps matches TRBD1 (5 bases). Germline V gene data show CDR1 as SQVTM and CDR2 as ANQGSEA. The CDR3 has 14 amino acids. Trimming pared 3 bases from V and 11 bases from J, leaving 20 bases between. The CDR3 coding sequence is TGCAGCGTTGACCTTGAAGGCAGGGCTAATAAGCAGTTCTTC. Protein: CSVDLEGRANKQFF.

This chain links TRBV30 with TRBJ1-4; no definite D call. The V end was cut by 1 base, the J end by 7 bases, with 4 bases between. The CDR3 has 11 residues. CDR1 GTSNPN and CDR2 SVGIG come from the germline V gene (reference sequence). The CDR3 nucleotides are TGTGCCTGGAGTGAGGTTGAAAAACTGTTTTTT. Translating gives CAWSEVEKLFF.